Following are 10 T cell receptor beta chains from one sample sequenced in a study of radiation and T cells in renal cell carcinoma. Sample treatment: treatment-naive control, cytoreductive nephrectomy. Sequenced by immunoSEQ multiplex PCR; TCRdb stores in-frame clones only, minus some. The repertoire holds approximately 16,000 clones, with around 60% as singletons. Here the sequenced sample was tumor tissue, taken from a patient whose treatment was nephrectomy without radiotherapy. Source of these receptors: a man in his fifties with renal cell carcinoma.

The rearrangement uses TRBV2 and TRBJ2-3, with 10 positions matching TRBD2. After removal of 2 bases from V and 5 bases from J, the junction contained 4 bases not matched to a gene. CDR3 length equals 15 residues. Germline loops: CDR1 SNHLY, CDR2 FYNNEI. In DNA, the CDR3 is TGTGCCAGCAGTGAACTAGCGGGGGCGGTAGATACGCAGTATTTT. Its translation is CASSELAGAVDTQYF.

The chain couples TRBV6-5 to TRBJ2-3; D ambiguous. CDR1 MNHEY and CDR2 SVGAGI come from the germline V gene. The ends were cut back, 8 bases at V and 1 base at J, with 10 bases in the middle. The CDR3 contains 13 residues. CDR3 coding DNA: TGTGCCAGCGCACAGAGAGGCACAGATACGCAGTATTTT. It translates to CASAQRGTDTQYF.

J is TRBJ1-1 and V is TRBV7-9, with D possibly TRBD1 on 5 matching bases. Trimming stripped 6 bases from V and 1 base from J, with 15 bases between. The germline V gene encodes CDR1 SEHNR and CDR2 FQNEAQ (reference sequence). The CDR3 covers 15 residues. CDR3 amino acids: CASRQPGLSNTEAFF. The CDR3 DNA reads TGTGCCAGCAGACAACCGGGACTTTCGAACACTGAAGCTTTCTTT.

This clone was recorded once. The chain uses TRBV7-6 and TRBJ2-7, with TRBD1 matching 7 bases. This CDR3 has 17 amino acids. The germline V gene encodes CDR1 SGHVS and CDR2 FNYEAQ. Trimming removed 2 bases from V and 0 bases from J; junction bases left unmatched: 10. In DNA, the CDR3 is TGTGCCAGCAGCTTAATGGATGGACAGGTATCCTCCTACGAGCAGTACTTC. It is translated as CASSLMDGQVSSYEQYF. Full variable domain (remainder filled in from reference TRBV7-6 and TRBJ2-7): GAGVSQSPRYKVTKRGQDVALRCDPISGHVSLYWYRQALGQGPEFLTYFNYEAQQDKSGLPNDRFSAERPEGSISTLTIQRTEQRDSAMYRCASSLMDGQVSSYEQYFGPGTRLTVT.

Turning to this clone: Relative to the germline gene, one junction end is altered; a read error may explain this. The CDR3 DNA reads TGTGCCAGCAGCTTGGAAGCGAGCTCAGAGACCCAGTACTTC. Translating gives CASSLEASSETQYF. The gene calls are TRBV5-3 and TRBJ2-5, with D unclear. TRBV5-3 is an ORF for which the function is uncertain. This CDR3 is 14 amino acids long.

For this clone: One end of the junction is discordant with germline, which a read error may explain. The genes are TRBV5-5 and TRBJ2-3; D is ambiguous. Germline assignment: CDR1 SGHKS and CDR2 YYEKEE (reference sequence). CDR3 length: 15 residues. CDR3 DNA sequence: TGCGCCAGCAGCCAAGATCTAGACTTCTCAGATACGCAGTATTTT. This gives the protein CASSQDLDFSDTQYF.

In its sample, this clone is medium-sized. The gene calls are TRBV4-1 and TRBJ2-7; TRBD1 aligns across 8 bases. The length of the CDR3 is 13 residues. Germline V gene sequence: CDR1 MGHRA, CDR2 YSYEKL. J was trimmed by 5 bases and V by 3 bases; bases with no gene match: 3. CDR3 coding DNA: TGCGCCAGCAGCCAGGACAGGGTAGACGAGCAGTACTTC. Protein sequence: CASSQDRVDEQYF.

This clone was counted a few times. In the same sample, other DNA sequences code for this CDR3. This chain uses TRBV9 with TRBJ2-2; no definite D call. The CDR3 is made up of 13 amino acids. Germline assignment: CDR1 SGDLS and CDR2 YYNGEE. Trimming cost V 5 bases and J 4 bases, with 9 bases left between them. The CDR3 DNA sequence: TGTGCCAGCAGTGCCACCGGCACCGGGGAGCTGTTTTTT. It codes for CASSATGTGELFF. The full variable domain, in which reference TRBV9 and TRBJ2-2 provide the parts outside the CDR3, is DSGVTQTPKHLITATGQRVTLRCSPRSGDLSVYWYQQSLDQGLQFLIQYYNGEERAKGNILERFSAQQFPDLHSELNLSSLELGDSALYFCASSATGTGELFFGEGSRLTVL.

In its sample, this clone ranks as medium-sized. This sample includes further DNA sequences coding for the same CDR3. This rearrangement joins TRBV4-1 to TRBJ2-7, with 7 bases fitting TRBD1. This CDR3 is built from 14 residues. V lost 6 bases and J lost 2; bases outside the gene matches: 7. Germline V gives CDR1 MGHRA, CDR2 YSYEKL. CDR3 residues: CASSHPGQPYEQYF. The CDR3 bases are TGCGCCAGCAGTCACCCGGGACAGCCCTACGAGCAGTACTTC.

This clone appeared a few times. The chain couples TRBV19 to TRBJ2-5, with D maybe TRBD1 (6 bases). The CDR3 is 12 amino acids. V was shortened by 3 bases and J by 9 bases, with 11 bases between the two germline ends. In germline, CDR1 is LNHDA, CDR2 SQIVND (reference sequence). DNA for the CDR3: TGTGCCAGTAGTATGACAGGAACGGCCCAGTACTTC. Translated: CASSMTGTAQYF. Using reference TRBV19 and TRBJ2-5 for the parts outside the CDR3, the full variable domain is DGGITQSPKYLFRKEGQNVTLSCEQNLNHDAMYWYRQDPGQGLRLIYYSQIVNDFQKGDIAEGYSVSREKKESFPLTVTSAQKNPTAFYLCASSMTGTAQYFGPGTRLLVL.